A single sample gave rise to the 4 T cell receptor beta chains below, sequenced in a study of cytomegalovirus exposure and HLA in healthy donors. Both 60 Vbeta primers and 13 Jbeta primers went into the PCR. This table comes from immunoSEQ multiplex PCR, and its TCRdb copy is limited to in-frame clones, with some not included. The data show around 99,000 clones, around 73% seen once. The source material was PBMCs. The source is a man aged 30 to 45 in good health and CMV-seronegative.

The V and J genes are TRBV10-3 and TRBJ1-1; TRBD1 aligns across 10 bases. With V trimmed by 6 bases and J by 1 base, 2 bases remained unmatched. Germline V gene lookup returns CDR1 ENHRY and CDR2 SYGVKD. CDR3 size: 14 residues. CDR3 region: CAIRGTGENTEAFF. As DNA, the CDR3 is TGTGCCATCAGGGGGACAGGGGAGAACACTGAAGCTTTCTTT.

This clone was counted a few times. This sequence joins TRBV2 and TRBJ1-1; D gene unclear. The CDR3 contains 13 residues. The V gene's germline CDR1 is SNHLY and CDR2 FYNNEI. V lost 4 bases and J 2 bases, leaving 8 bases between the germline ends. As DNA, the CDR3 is TGTGCCAGCAGTGCCGAGAGCAACACTGAAGCTTTCTTT. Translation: CASSAESNTEAFF.

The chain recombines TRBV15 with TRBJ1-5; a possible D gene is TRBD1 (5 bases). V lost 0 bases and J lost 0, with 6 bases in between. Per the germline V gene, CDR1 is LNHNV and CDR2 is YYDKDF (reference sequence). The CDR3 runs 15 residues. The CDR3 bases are TGTGCCACCAGCAGAGACAGGGATAGCAATCAGCCCCAGCATTTT. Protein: CATSRDRDSNQPQHF.

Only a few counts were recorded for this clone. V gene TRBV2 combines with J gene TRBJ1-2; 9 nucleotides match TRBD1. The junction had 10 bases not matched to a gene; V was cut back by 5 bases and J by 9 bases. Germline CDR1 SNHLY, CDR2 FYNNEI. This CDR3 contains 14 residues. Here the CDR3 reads CASSNRDRDIRYTF. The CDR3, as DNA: TGTGCCAGCAGTAACCGGGACAGGGATATTCGCTACACCTTC. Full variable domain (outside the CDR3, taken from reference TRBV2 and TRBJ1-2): EPEVTQTPSHQVTQMGQEVILRCVPISNHLYFYWYRQILGQKVEFLVSFYNNEISEKSEIFDDQFSVERPDGSNFTLKIRSTKLEDSAMYFCASSNRDRDIRYTFGSGTRLTVV.